The 17 T cell receptor beta chains presented below share a single source sample, sequenced in a study of blood T cells in healthy people across ages. Next came a second PCR, run for roughly 6 to 11 cycles, which used a sample-barcoded 5' primer along with a J-beta primer mix. From the 5' RACE reads, TCRdb called clonotypes with MiXCR, one entry per CDR3 protein. The profile shows about 1.7 million distinct CDR3 sequences, about 30% of them singletons. The sample comprised blood. These receptors were collected from a woman in her 30s in good health.

This clonotype has more than one count but fewer than ten. The chain has TRBV7-2 and TRBJ2-3, with TRBD2 matching over 9 bases. CDR3 length: 16 amino acids. Germline loops: CDR1 SGHTA, CDR2 FQGNSA. Trimming took 5 bases from V and 2 from J; bases not matched to a gene: 8. The CDR3, as DNA: TGTGCCAGCAGCCCGCTGACTAGCGGCTACACAGATACGCAGTATTTT. This translates into CASSPLTSGYTDTQYF.

In its sample, this clonotype was seen a few times. The genes are TRBV15 and TRBJ2-1, with TRBD2 identical over 8 bases. This CDR3 is built from 15 residues. Germline loops: CDR1 LNHNV, CDR2 YYDKDF (reference sequence). J lost 9 bases, V lost 0 bases, and 7 bases had no gene match. DNA for the CDR3: TGTGCCACCAGCAGAGACCGAGCGGGGGAGGGTGAGCAGTTCTTC. Amino acid sequence: CATSRDRAGEGEQFF.

This clonotype was seen more than once but under ten times. The V and J genes are TRBV6-2 or TRBV6-3 and TRBJ2-1; maybe TRBD2 (6 bases). CDR3 length: 14 residues. V was shortened by 4 bases and J by 3 bases, with 10 bases between the two germline ends. Germline V gene data show CDR1 as MNHEY and CDR2 as SVGEGT. CDR3 in DNA: TGTGCCAGCAGTTCGACTAGTCTCTACAATGAGCAGTTCTTC. It translates to CASSSTSLYNEQFF.

This clonotype was seen a few times. The J gene is TRBJ2-5, the V gene TRBV5-4; 11 bases line up with TRBD1. The ends lost 4 bases at V and 5 bases at J; junction bases unmatched: 7. This CDR3 is built from 15 residues. CDR1 and CDR2 (germline): SGHNT, YYREEE (reference sequence). The CDR3 loop reads CASSRGQGVRETQYF. CDR3 in DNA: TGTGCCAGCAGCCGGGGACAGGGGGTGCGGGAGACCCAGTACTTC.

At least ten counts were recorded for this clonotype. CDR3 DNA: TGTGCCAGCACTAGGGGAGCGGGGGGCGCAGATACGCAGTATTTT. Protein product: CASTRGAGGADTQYF. The V gene is TRBV6-6, the J gene TRBJ2-3, with 9 nucleotides matching TRBD2. CDR3 length: 15 amino acids. J gave up 4 bases and V 7 bases, and 9 bases lay outside the gene matches. In germline, CDR1 is MNHNY, CDR2 SVGAGI (reference sequence).

V gene TRBV20-1 combines with J gene TRBJ2-1; D remains ambiguous. The CDR3 covers 11 residues. The germline V gene has CDR1 DFQATT and CDR2 SNEGSKA (reference sequence). V lost 6 bases and J lost 13, with 16 bases in between. CDR3 coding DNA: TGCAGTGCCACTATCCAAGAGACCCAGTTCTTC. It encodes CSATIQETQFF.

This clonotype was seen only a few times. The rearrangement joins TRBV10-3 to TRBJ1-2; TRBD1 agrees at 7 bases. CDR3 length equals 13 residues. Looked up from germline, CDR1 is ENHRY and CDR2 is SYGVKD. V lost 4 bases and J lost 5; bases outside the gene matches: 4. Written as DNA, the CDR3 is TGTGCCATCAGTGGCAGGGGGATTTATGGCTACACCTTC. Protein sequence: CAISGRGIYGYTF.

The chain joins TRBV20-1 to TRBJ2-5; no clear D. V was shortened by 3 bases and J by 13 bases, with 21 bases between the two germline ends. CDR1 and CDR2 from the germline V gene are DFQATT and SNEGSKA (reference sequence). The length of the CDR3 is 13 residues. In DNA form, the CDR3 reads TGCAGTGCTAGCCAGACTCGCGGTTCGGAGCGGTACTTC. It codes for CSASQTRGSERYF.

At least ten counts were recorded for this clonotype. The chain employs TRBV29-1 and TRBJ2-5, with 8 nucleotides matching TRBD1. The germline V gene encodes CDR1 SQVTM and CDR2 ANQGSEA. The CDR3 loop spans 13 amino acids. Trimming cost V 6 bases and J 3 bases; bases outside gene matches: 6. CDR3 sequence (DNA): TGCAGCGTATGGACAGGGCAAGAAGAGACCCAGTACTTC. It codes for CSVWTGQEETQYF.

This clonotype was counted a few times. This chain links TRBV20-1 with TRBJ2-3; 11 bases map to TRBD2. Germline-derived CDR1 and CDR2 are DFQATT and SNEGSKA (reference sequence). This CDR3 spans 17 amino acids. After removal of 0 bases from V and 0 bases from J, the junction contained 5 bases not matched to a gene. In nucleotides, the CDR3 is TGCAGTGCTAGAGACGCGGGACTAGCGGCAAGCACAGATACGCAGTATTTT. As protein: CSARDAGLAASTDTQYF.

As concerns this clonotype: Relative to the germline gene, one junction end is altered; a read error may explain this. The chain recombines TRBV12-3 or TRBV12-4 with TRBJ2-4; the match to TRBD2 covers 7 bases. The CDR3 has 12 amino acids. CDR3 nucleotide sequence: TGTGCCAGCAGTTCGACTAGCAACATTCTGTACTTC. It is translated as CASSSTSNILYF.

The chain joins TRBV4-1 to TRBJ1-1; D perhaps matches TRBD1 (5 bases). Germline assignment: CDR1 MGHRA and CDR2 YSYEKL. The CDR3 runs to 15 residues. V was clipped by 4 bases and J by 1 base, with 13 bases between them. The CDR3 here is CASSPEGRANTEAFF. Here the CDR3 DNA reads TGCGCCAGCAGCCCAGAGGGACGGGCGAACACTGAAGCTTTCTTT.

This clonotype was detected only a few times. The chain is built from TRBV20-1 and TRBJ2-5; D tentatively fits TRBD1 or TRBD2 (5 bases each). This CDR3 region has 12 residues. Germline CDR1 reads DFQATT; CDR2 reads SNEGSKA (reference sequence). Trimming shortened V by 6 bases and J by 11 bases, and 19 bases separated the two germline ends. The chain's CDR3 is CSAPSPLGEQYF. CDR3 coding DNA: TGCAGTGCCCCCTCCCCATTGGGGGAGCAGTACTTC.

The genes are TRBV9 and TRBJ1-3; D call uncertain. In germline, CDR1 is SGDLS, CDR2 YYNGEE. CDR3 length equals 16 residues. The V gene lost 0 bases and the J gene lost 3 bases, with 13 bases spanning the gap. The CDR3: CASSVDGRLYGNTIYF. The CDR3 DNA reads as TGTGCCAGCAGCGTAGACGGACGTTTATATGGAAACACCATATATTTT.

The J gene is TRBJ2-3, the V gene TRBV24-1, with 7 nucleotides matching TRBD2. Germline V gene lookup returns CDR1 KGHDR and CDR2 SFDVKD. The CDR3 loop spans 15 amino acids. The V gene end was trimmed by 4 bases and the J gene end by 3 bases; junction bases not matched to a gene: 6. The CDR3, as DNA: TGTGCCACCAGTGAGGGAGGGAGCTTTACAGATACGCAGTATTTT. Its translation is CATSEGGSFTDTQYF.

The sample holds a few counts of this clonotype. This rearrangement joins TRBV10-3 to TRBJ2-3, with 9 bases matching TRBD1. Trimming cost V 2 bases and J 3 bases; bases outside gene matches: 6. The CDR3 length is 16 residues. The germline V gene has CDR1 ENHRY and CDR2 SYGVKD. The CDR3, as DNA: TGTGCCATCAGTGAGGGATTGGGACAGGGAACAGATACGCAGTATTTT. As protein: CAISEGLGQGTDTQYF.

The genes are TRBV2 and TRBJ1-4, with a possible D match to TRBD1 (5 bases). The CDR3 extends over 15 amino acids. Germline-derived CDR1 and CDR2 are SNHLY and FYNNEI. V lost 1 base and J lost 8, with 14 bases in between. The CDR3 nucleotides read TGTGCCAGCAGTGAAGGGCAGGGATTGGACGAAAAACTGTTTTTT. Its protein is CASSEGQGLDEKLFF. The variable domain in full, with the rest retrieved from reference TRBV2 and TRBJ1-4, is EPEVTQTPSHQVTQMGQEVILRCVPISNHLYFYWYRQILGQKVEFLVSFYNNEISEKSEIFDDQFSVERPDGSNFTLKIRSTKLEDSAMYFCASSEGQGLDEKLFFGSGTQLSVL.